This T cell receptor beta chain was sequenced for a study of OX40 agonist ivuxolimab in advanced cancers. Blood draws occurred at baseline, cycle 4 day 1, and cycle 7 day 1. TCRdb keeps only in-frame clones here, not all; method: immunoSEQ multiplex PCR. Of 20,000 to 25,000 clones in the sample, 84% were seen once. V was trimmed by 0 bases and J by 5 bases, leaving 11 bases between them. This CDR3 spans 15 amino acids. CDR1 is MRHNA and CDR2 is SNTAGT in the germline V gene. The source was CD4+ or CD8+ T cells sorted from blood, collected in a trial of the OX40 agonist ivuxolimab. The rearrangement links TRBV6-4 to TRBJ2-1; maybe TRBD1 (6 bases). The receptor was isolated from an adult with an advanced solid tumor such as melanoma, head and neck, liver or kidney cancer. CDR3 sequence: CASSDSAGTNNEQFF. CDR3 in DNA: TGTGCCAGCAGTGACTCGGCAGGGACAAACAATGAGCAGTTCTTC.